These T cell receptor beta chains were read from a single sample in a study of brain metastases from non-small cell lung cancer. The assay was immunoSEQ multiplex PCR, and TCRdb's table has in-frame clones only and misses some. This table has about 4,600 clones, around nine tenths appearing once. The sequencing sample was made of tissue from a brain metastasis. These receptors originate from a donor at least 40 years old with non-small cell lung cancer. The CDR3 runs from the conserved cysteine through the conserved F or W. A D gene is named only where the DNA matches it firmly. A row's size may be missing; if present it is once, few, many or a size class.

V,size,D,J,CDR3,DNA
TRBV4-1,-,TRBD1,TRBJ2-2,CASSQVQGARTGELFF,TGCGCCAGCAGCCAAGTACAGGGGGCGCGGACCGGGGAGCTGTTTTTT
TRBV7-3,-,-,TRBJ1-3,CASSAGGPSGNTIYF,TGTGCCAGCAGCGCTGGGGGTCCCTCTGGAAACACCATATATTTT
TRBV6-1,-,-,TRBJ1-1,CASSEGAGEYTEAFF,TGTGCCAGCAGTGAAGGGGCAGGGGAGTACACTGAAGCTTTCTTT
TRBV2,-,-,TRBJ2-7,CASSEQGLNEQYF,TGTGCCAGCAGTGAACAGGGATTGAACGAGCAGTACTTC
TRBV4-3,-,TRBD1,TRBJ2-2,CASSLLTGGGTGELFF,TGCGCCAGCAGCCTTCTGACAGGGGGCGGCACCGGGGAGCTGTTTTTT
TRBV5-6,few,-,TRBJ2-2,CASSLWGYTGELFF,TGTGCCAGCAGCTTGTGGGGGTACACCGGGGAGCTGTTTTTT
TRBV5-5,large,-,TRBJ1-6,CASSMKLQIFNSPLHF,TGTGCCAGCAGCATGAAGCTACAGATATTTAATTCACCCCTCCACTTT
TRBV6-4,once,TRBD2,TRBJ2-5,CASSPGTSGGQETQYF,TGTGCCAGCAGCCCCGGGACTAGCGGGGGGCAAGAGACCCAGTACTTC
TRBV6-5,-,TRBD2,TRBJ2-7,CASSLGTSGADEQYF,TGTGCCAGCAGTTTAGGGACTAGCGGGGCCGACGAGCAGTACTTC
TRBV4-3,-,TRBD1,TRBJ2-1,CASSRSDRDRYNEQFF,TGCGCCAGCAGCCGGTCCGACAGGGACCGATACAATGAGCAGTTCTTC
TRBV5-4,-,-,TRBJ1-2,CASSLNGGYTF,TGTGCCAGCAGCTTGAACGGGGGCTACACCTTC
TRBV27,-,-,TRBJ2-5,CASSLTGKETQYF,TGTGCCAGCAGTTTAACAGGGAAGGAGACCCAGTACTTC
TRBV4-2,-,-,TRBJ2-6,CASSGSNKGYQSRANVLTF,TGTGCCAGCAGCGGATCCAACAAAGGTTACCAAAGTCGGGCCAACGTCCTGACTTTC
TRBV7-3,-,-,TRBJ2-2,CASSPNTGELFF,TGTGCCAGCAGCCCCAACACCGGGGAGCTGTTTTTT
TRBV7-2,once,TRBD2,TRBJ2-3,CASSSGLGVGTQYF,TGTGCCAGCAGCTCGGGACTAGGGGTTGGTACGCAGTATTTT
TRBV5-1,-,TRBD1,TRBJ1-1,CASSTADRATEAFF,TGCGCCAGCAGCACCGCAGACAGGGCCACTGAAGCTTTCTTT
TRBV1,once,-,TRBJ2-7,CTSSEGTGEKSYEQYF,TGCACCAGCAGCGAGGGCACAGGGGAAAAATCCTACGAGCAGTACTTC
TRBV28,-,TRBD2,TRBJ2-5,CASSLEAGVEYQETQYF,TGTGCCAGCAGTTTGGAAGCGGGAGTAGAGTACCAAGAGACCCAGTACTTC
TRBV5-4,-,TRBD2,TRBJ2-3,CASSQGLAGVTDTQYF,TGTGCCAGCAGCCAGGGACTAGCGGGGGTCACAGATACGCAGTATTTT
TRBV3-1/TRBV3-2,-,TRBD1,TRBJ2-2,CASITFEAGTDTGELFF,TGTGCCAGCATAACCTTTGAAGCCGGGACAGACACCGGGGAGCTGTTTTTT
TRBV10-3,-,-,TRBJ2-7,CAISGTAYEQYF,TGTGCCATCAGTGGGACAGCCTACGAGCAGTACTTC
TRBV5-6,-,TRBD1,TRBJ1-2,CASSPTGFGYGYTF,TGTGCCAGCAGTCCGACAGGGTTTGGCTATGGCTACACCTTC
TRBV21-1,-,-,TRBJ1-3,CALPTPGFPGGNTIYF,TGTGCCCTCCCGACCCCCGGGTTCCCGGGCGGAAACACCATATATTTT
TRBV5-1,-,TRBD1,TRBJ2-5,CTSSSGTAQETQYF,TGCACCAGCAGCTCGGGGACAGCCCAAGAGACCCAGTACTTC